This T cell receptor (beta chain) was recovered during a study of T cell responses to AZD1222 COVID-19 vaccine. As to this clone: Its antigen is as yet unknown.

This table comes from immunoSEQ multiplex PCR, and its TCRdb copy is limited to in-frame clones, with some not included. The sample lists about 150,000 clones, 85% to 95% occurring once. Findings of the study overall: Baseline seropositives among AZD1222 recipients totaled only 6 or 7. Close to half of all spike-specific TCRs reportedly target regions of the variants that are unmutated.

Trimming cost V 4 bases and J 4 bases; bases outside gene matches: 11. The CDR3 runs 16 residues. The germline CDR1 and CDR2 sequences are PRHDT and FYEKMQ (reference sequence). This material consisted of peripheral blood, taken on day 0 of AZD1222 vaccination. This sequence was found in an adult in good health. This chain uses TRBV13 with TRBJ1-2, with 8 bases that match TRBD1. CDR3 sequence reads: CASSSMTGALRYGYTF. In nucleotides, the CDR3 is TGTGCCAGCAGCTCAATGACAGGGGCGCTCCGCTATGGCTACACCTTC.